Listed here is a single T cell receptor beta chain. The CDR3 is 13 amino acids. CDR1 and CDR2 (germline): MGHRA, YSYEKL. The V end was cut by 5 bases, the J end by 3 bases, with 8 bases between. Sequenced by immunoSEQ multiplex PCR; TCRdb stores in-frame clones only, minus some. The sample lists roughly 2.4 million clones; approximately 96% were seen once. The data derive from a study of shared clonotypes between healthy human individuals. The sample taken for sequencing was naive CD4+ T cells sorted from blood. Subset specified: CD45RA+ positively selected. This clonotype was obtained from a man aged 18 to 29 in good health. The chain is built from TRBV4-1 and TRBJ2-1; tentatively, D is TRBD2 (5 bases). Written as DNA, the CDR3 is TGCGCCAGCAGCTTCGACTACTACAATGAGCAGTTCTTC. Translating it yields CASSFDYYNEQFF.